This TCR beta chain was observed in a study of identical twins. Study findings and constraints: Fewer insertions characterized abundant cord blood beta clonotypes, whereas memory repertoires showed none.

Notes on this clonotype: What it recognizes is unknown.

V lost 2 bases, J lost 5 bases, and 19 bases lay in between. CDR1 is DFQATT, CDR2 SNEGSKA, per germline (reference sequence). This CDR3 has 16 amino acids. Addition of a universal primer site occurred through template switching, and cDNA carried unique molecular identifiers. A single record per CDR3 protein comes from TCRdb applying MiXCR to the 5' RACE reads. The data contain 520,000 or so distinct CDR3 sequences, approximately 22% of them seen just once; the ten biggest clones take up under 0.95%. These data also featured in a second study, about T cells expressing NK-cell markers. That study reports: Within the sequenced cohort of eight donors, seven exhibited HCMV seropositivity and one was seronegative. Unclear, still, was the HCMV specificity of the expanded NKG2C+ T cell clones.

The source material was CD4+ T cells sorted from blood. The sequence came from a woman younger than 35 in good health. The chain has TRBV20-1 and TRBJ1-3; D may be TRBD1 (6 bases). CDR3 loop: CSARSIEDRQRNTIYF. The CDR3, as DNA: TGCAGTGCTAGATCGATTGAGGACAGACAGAGAAACACCATATATTTT.